This T cell receptor beta chain was profiled in a study of tissue T cells after allogeneic stem cell transplantation. For the study at large: Every graft-versus-host disease patient had gastrointestinal disease and got several lines of graft-versus-host disease therapy. Study outcomes and limitations: Tissue-detected TCR repertoire was only partly captured by blood and spleen T cells.

With V trimmed by 4 bases and J by 7 bases, 14 bases remained unmatched. The length of the CDR3 is 17 residues. The V gene's germline CDR1 is MGHDK and CDR2 SYGVNS. Survey-depth TCRbeta CDR3 sequencing reported V/J genes and productive frequencies. Here immunoSEQ multiplex PCR was the method, and the copy in TCRdb shows in-frame clones only, minus some. The sample lists fewer than 30,000 clones; about 85% were seen once. A remark on this clone: Antigen: not known.

The receptor was derived from a woman aged 18 to 50 who later had graft-versus-host disease after an allogeneic stem cell transplant. This chain uses TRBV25-1 with TRBJ1-4; 8 bases align to TRBD1. This sample comprised blood, obtained before transplantation. For the CDR3, the DNA is TGTGCCAGCAGTGGGATATCAGGGGGCACTGGGGCTGAAAAACTGTTTTTT. This sequence encodes CASSGISGGTGAEKLFF.